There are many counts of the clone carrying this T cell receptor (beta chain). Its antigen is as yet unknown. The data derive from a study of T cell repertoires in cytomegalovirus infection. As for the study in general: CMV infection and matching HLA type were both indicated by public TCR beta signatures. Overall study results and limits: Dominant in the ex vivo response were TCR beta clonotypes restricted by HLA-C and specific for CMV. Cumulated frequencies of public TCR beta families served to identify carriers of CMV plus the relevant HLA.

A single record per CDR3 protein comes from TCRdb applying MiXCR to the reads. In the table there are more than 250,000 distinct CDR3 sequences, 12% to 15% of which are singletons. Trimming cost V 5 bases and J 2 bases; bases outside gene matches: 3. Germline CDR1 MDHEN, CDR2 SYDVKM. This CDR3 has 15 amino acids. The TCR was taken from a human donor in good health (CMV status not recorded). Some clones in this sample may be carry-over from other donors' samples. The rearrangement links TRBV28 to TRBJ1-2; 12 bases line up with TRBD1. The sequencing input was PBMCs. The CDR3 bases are TGTGCCAGCAGTGTTGGGACAGGGGGCAACTATGGCTACACCTTC. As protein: CASSVGTGGNYGYTF.